Sequencing of this TCR beta chain was carried out in a study of OX40 agonist ivuxolimab in advanced cancers. General study results and limits: Clonal expansion by week 6 occurred in CD4+ and CD8+ blood T cells (at 0.1 to 3.0 mg/kg). Not determined was the antigen specificity of the expanded peripheral T cells. Compared with CD4+, CD8+ T cells on average had more expanded clones.

Sequenced by immunoSEQ multiplex PCR; TCRdb stores in-frame clones only, minus some. There are around 67,000 clones in the sample; 70% to 90% occur only once, and 1.3% lies in the top ten. The CDR3 is made up of 14 amino acids. V lost 7 bases and J lost 6, with 16 bases in between. CDR1 and CDR2 from the germline V gene are MNHEY and SVGAGI. Any history of autoimmune disease or systemic immunosuppression disqualified patients. Remarks on this clone: The antigen is undetermined.

The genes are TRBV6-5 and TRBJ1-5; the D is unclear. The sequenced sample was CD4+ or CD8+ T cells sorted from blood, obtained in a trial of the OX40 agonist ivuxolimab. The receptor's source is an adult with an advanced solid tumor such as melanoma, head and neck, liver or kidney cancer. This CDR3 reads CASTPAHSRQPQHF. CDR3 nucleotides: TGTGCCAGCACCCCGGCCCATTCGCGTCAGCCCCAGCATTTT.